The 10 T cell receptor beta chains presented below share a single source sample, sequenced in a study of T cell responses to AZD1222 COVID-19 vaccine. The data were produced by immunoSEQ multiplex PCR, yet TCRdb's version contains in-frame clones alone and is incomplete. The sample has 140,000 to 150,000 clones, about 89% seen once. The sequenced sample was peripheral blood, obtained 28 days after the second AZD1222 dose. The receptors were sampled from an adult who received the AZD1222 COVID-19 vaccine.

The rearrangement uses TRBV30 and TRBJ1-4, with D hard to call. Trimming removed 7 bases from V and 7 bases from J, with 13 bases in between. The CDR3 contains 12 residues. CDR1 GTSNPN and CDR2 SVGIG come from the germline V gene (reference sequence). DNA for the CDR3: TGTGCCTACCGGCAGGCCGGTGAAAAACTGTTTTTT. This encodes CAYRQAGEKLFF.

V is TRBV5-1 and J is TRBJ1-1; D unresolved. Per germline, CDR1 SGHRS and CDR2 YFSETQ. V was shortened by 4 bases and J by 0 bases, with 10 bases between the two germline ends. There are 14 residues in the CDR3. The DNA for the CDR3 is TGCGCCAGCAGCATAGATCCAGTGAACACTGAAGCTTTCTTT. Its translation is CASSIDPVNTEAFF.

This clone came up once. The V gene is TRBV19, the J gene TRBJ2-5; TRBD1 is a possible D gene (6 bases). This CDR3 has 15 amino acids. Looked up from germline, CDR1 is LNHDA and CDR2 is SQIVND (reference sequence). V lost 4 bases to trimming and J lost 2 bases, with 14 bases between them. The CDR3 sequence: CASSTTGRWQETQYF. CDR3 bases: TGTGCCAGTAGTACTACAGGGAGATGGCAAGAGACCCAGTACTTC.

The chain employs TRBV18 and TRBJ2-7, with D perhaps assigned TRBD1 or TRBD2 (5 bases each). Trimming removed 3 bases from V and 0 bases from J, with 9 bases in between. The germline CDR1 and CDR2 sequences are KGHSH and LQKENI. This CDR3 comprises 14 residues. CDR3 amino acids: CASSPPGTSYEQYF. CDR3 bases: TGTGCCAGCTCACCCCCAGGGACCTCCTACGAGCAGTACTTC. The whole variable domain, filled in from reference TRBV18 and TRBJ2-7, reads NAGVMQNPRHLVRRRGQEARLRCSPMKGHSHVYWYRQLPEEGLKFMVYLQKENIIDESGMPKERFSAEFPKEGPSILRIQQVVRGDSAAYFCASSPPGTSYEQYFGPGTRLTVT.

This clone was seen once. The chain is built from TRBV6-2 or TRBV6-3 and TRBJ1-6; no firm D call. The germline V gene has CDR1 MNHEY and CDR2 SVGEGT. The CDR3 has 13 residues. V was pared by 2 bases and J by 10 bases, with 9 bases between. The CDR3 reads CASSYGFGSPLHF. CDR3 bases: TGTGCCAGCAGTTACGGGTTTGGCTCACCCCTCCACTTT.

This clone has only a few counts. J is TRBJ2-3 and V is TRBV6-5; no firm D call. Germline CDR1 MNHEY, CDR2 SVGAGI. The V end lost 7 bases, the J end lost 1 base, and 9 bases lay between the germline ends. There are 13 residues in the CDR3. The CDR3: CASTKTGTDTQYF. In nucleotides, the CDR3 is TGTGCCAGCACCAAGACCGGCACAGATACGCAGTATTTT.

This chain uses TRBV2 with TRBJ1-6; D is ambiguous. V lost 2 bases and J 5 bases, leaving 16 bases between the germline ends. CDR1 and CDR2 from the germline V gene are SNHLY and FYNNEI. This CDR3 has 17 amino acids. The DNA for the CDR3 is TGTGCCAGCAGTGAAAATCCGAAATGGACGGATAATTCACCCCTCCACTTT. Translating it yields CASSENPKWTDNSPLHF.

The chain has TRBV29-1 and TRBJ2-1; TRBD1 aligns across 9 bases. Germline lookup yields CDR1 SQVTM and CDR2 ANQGSEA. The CDR3 is made up of 17 amino acids. Unmatched junction bases numbered 11, after V lost 3 bases and J lost 2 bases. CDR3 amino acids: CSVEGGQGPSAYNEQFF. The CDR3 DNA reads TGCAGCGTTGAGGGGGGACAGGGCCCGAGCGCCTACAATGAGCAGTTCTTC.

The chain joins TRBV2 to TRBJ2-1; perhaps D is TRBD1 or TRBD2 (5 bases each). V shed 6 bases and J shed 9 bases, with 15 bases lying between them. From germline, CDR1 is SNHLY and CDR2 FYNNEI. The CDR3 loop spans 13 amino acids. The CDR3 loop reads CASSLGGGSEQFF. CDR3 bases: TGTGCCAGCAGCCTGGGTGGGGGTAGTGAGCAGTTCTTC.

Only one count was recorded for this clone. V usage is TRBV9 and J usage is TRBJ1-2; tentative D call: TRBD1 (5 bases). Between the trimmed V and J ends, which lost 3 bases and 3 bases, there was a span of 15 bases. The CDR3 contains 15 residues. Germline CDR1 and CDR2: SGDLS and YYNGEE. The CDR3 protein is CASSARKGDYYGYTF. Here the CDR3 DNA reads TGTGCCAGCAGCGCCCGCAAAGGGGACTACTATGGCTACACCTTC.